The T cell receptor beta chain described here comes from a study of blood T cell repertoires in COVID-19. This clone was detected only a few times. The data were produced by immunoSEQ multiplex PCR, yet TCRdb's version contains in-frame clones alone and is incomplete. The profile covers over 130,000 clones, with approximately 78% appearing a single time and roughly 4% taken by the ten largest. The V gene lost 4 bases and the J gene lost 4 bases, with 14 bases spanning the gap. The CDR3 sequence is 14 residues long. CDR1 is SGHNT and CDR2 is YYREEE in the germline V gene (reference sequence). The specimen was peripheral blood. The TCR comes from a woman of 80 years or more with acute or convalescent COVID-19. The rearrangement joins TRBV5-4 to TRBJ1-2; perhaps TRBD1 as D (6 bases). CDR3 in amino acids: CASSGVGQTYGYTF. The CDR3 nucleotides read TGTGCCAGCAGCGGGGTCGGACAGACCTATGGCTACACCTTC. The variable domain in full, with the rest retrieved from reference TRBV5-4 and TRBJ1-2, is ETGVTQSPTHLIKTRGQQVTLRCSSQSGHNTVSWYQQALGQGPQFIFQYYREEENGRGNFPPRFSGLQFPNYSSELNVNALELDDSALYLCASSGVGQTYGYTFGSGTRLTVV.